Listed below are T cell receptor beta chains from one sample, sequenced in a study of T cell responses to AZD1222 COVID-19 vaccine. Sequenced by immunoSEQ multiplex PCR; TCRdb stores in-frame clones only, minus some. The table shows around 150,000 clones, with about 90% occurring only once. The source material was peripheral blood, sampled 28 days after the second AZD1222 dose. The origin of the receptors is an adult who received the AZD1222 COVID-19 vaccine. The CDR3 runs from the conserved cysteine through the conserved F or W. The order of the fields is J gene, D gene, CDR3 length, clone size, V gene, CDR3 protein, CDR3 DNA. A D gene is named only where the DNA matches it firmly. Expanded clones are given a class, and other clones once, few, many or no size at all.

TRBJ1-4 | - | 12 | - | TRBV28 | CASSQVNEKLFF | TGTGCCAGCAGTCAGGTTAATGAAAAACTGTTTTTT
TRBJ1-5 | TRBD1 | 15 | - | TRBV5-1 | CASSAWTGADQPQHF | TGCGCCAGCAGCGCATGGACAGGGGCCGATCAGCCCCAGCATTTT
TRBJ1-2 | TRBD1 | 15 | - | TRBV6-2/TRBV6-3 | CASSYFSGTGFGYTF | TGTGCCAGCAGTTACTTCTCCGGGACAGGGTTTGGCTACACCTTC
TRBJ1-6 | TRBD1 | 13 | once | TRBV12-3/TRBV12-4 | CASSGQEGSPLHF | TGTGCCAGCAGTGGACAGGAAGGTTCACCCCTCCACTTT
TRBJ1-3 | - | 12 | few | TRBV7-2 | CASSSGVNTIYF | TGTGCCAGCAGCTCAGGGGTGAACACCATATATTTT
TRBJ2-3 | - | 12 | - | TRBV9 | CASSPGKDTQYF | TGTGCCAGCAGCCCAGGTAAAGATACGCAGTATTTT
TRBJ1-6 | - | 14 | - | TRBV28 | CASSTGVSASPLHF | TGTGCCAGCAGTACAGGAGTTTCTGCTTCACCCCTCCACTTT
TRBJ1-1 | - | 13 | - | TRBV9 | CASSASENTEAFF | TGTGCCAGCTCCGCATCAGAGAACACTGAAGCTTTCTTT
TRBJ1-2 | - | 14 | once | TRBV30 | CAWSEPGRGYGYTF | TGTGCCTGGAGTGAACCGGGACGGGGATATGGCTACACCTTC
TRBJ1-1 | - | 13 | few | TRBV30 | CAWSLVQREEAFF | TGTGCCTGGAGTCTTGTGCAAAGGGAAGAAGCTTTCTTT
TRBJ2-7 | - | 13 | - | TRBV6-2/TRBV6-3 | CASSYFQLSEQYF | TGTGCCAGCAGTTACTTTCAGCTTAGCGAGCAGTACTTC
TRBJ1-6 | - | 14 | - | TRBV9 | CASSLSRTDSPLHF | TGTGCCAGCAGCCTGAGTCGCACGGATTCACCCCTCCACTTT
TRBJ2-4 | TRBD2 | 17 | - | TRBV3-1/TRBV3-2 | CASSRSGRERGKNIQYF | TGTGCCAGCAGCCGGTCGGGGCGGGAGCGCGGCAAAAACATTCAGTACTTC
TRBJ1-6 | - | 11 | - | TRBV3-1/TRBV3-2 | CASSHRSPLHF | TGTGCCAGCAGCCACCGATCACCCCTCCACTTT
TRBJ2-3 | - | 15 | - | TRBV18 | CASSPGQLSTDTQYF | TGTGCCAGCTCACCGGGGCAGCTGAGCACAGATACGCAGTATTTT
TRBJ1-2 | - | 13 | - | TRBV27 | CASSETGTYGYTF | TGTGCCAGCAGTGAAACAGGGACCTATGGCTACACCTTC
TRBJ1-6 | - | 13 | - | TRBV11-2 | CASSSQAYSPLHF | TGTGCCAGCAGCTCCCAGGCCTACTCACCCCTCCACTTT
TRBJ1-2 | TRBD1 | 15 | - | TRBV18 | CASSPSTRTGAGYTF | TGTGCCAGCTCACCATCTACACGGACAGGGGCCGGCTACACCTTC
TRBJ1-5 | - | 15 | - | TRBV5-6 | CASSFRAYSNQPQHF | TGTGCCAGCAGCTTTAGGGCCTATAGCAATCAGCCCCAGCATTTT
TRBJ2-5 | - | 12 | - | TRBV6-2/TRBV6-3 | CASSYFQETQYF | TGTGCCAGCAGTTACTTCCAAGAGACCCAGTACTTC
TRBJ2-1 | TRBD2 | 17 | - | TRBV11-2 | CASSHLRWRGYYNEQFF | TGTGCCAGCAGCCACCTTAGGTGGCGGGGGTACTACAATGAGCAGTTCTTC
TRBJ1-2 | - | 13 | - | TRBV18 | CASSPQDNYGYTF | TGTGCCAGCTCACCTCAAGATAACTATGGCTACACCTTC
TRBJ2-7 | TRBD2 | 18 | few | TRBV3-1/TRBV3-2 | CASSQVGGGLLSSYEQYF | TGTGCCAGCAGCCAAGTGGGGGGGGGACTCCTTTCCTCCTACGAGCAGTACTTC
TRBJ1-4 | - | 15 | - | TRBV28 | CASKSMTSQNEKLFF | TGTGCCAGTAAGTCGATGACCTCCCAAAATGAAAAACTGTTTTTT
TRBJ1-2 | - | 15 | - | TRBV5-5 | CASSLAGGSTYGYTF | TGTGCCAGCAGCTTGGCCGGAGGGTCCACCTATGGCTACACCTTC
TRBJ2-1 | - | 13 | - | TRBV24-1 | CATSDPSIHEQFF | TGTGCCACCAGTGATCCTAGCATCCATGAGCAGTTCTTC
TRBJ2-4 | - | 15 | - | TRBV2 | CASSTSGTFQNIQYF | TGTGCCAGCAGTACCTCAGGGACATTTCAGAACATTCAGTACTTC
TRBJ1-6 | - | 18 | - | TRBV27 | CASSLFSGRRTYNSPLHF | TGTGCCAGCAGTTTATTCTCCGGCAGACGAACCTATAATTCACCCCTCCACTTT
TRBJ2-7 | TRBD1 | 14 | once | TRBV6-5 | CASSYRKGGHEQYF | TGTGCCAGCAGTTACCGGAAAGGGGGCCACGAGCAGTACTTC
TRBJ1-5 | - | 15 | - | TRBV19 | CASRSPDSTSQPQHF | TGTGCCAGTAGAAGCCCCGACAGTACTAGTCAGCCCCAGCATTTT
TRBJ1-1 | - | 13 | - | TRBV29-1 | CSVPAAMNTEAFF | TGCAGCGTTCCGGCAGCTATGAACACTGAAGCTTTCTTT